A selection of T cell receptor beta chains follows, all from one sample in a study of blood T cell repertoires in COVID-19. Repertoires were generated with immunoSEQ multiplex PCR, while TCRdb's copy carries only in-frame clones and drops some. The sample gives approximately 100,000 clones, around 92% of which show up once; approximately 5.7% is in the top ten. The specimen sequenced was peripheral blood. These TCRs come from a man in his fifties or sixties with active COVID-19. Both conserved end residues are part of each CDR3. The order of the fields is CDR3 DNA, CDR3 protein, V gene, J gene, D gene, clone size. A D gene is named only where the DNA matches it firmly. The listing skips clone size in some rows; elsewhere it reads once, few, many or a size class.

TGTGCCAGCAGCTCAACCGGGATGCCAGATACGCAGTATTTT,CASSSTGMPDTQYF,TRBV7-9,TRBJ2-3,-,-
TGTGCCAGCAGCTCCAGGGCGCCGCGGTCCTACAATGAGCAGTTCTTC,CASSSRAPRSYNEQFF,TRBV11-1,TRBJ2-1,-,-
TGCGCCAGTAACACAGGGGACAGTAGAGGGGGAGGCACTGAAGCTTTCTTT,CASNTGDSRGGGTEAFF,TRBV5-1,TRBJ1-1,TRBD1,-
TGTGCCAGCAGCTTAGGGACAGGCCTCGTAGGGTTTTACGAGCAGTACTTC,CASSLGTGLVGFYEQYF,TRBV5-6,TRBJ2-7,TRBD1,once
TGCGCCAGCAGCTTGGGGCTCGGGACAAATAAGTACACCGGGGAGCTGTTTTTT,CASSLGLGTNKYTGELFF,TRBV5-1,TRBJ2-2,-,-
TGTGCCAGCAGTTTCCGGGGGACCGGGGAGCTGTTTTTT,CASSFRGTGELFF,TRBV12-3/TRBV12-4,TRBJ2-2,-,-
TGTGCCTGGAGTGTAAATCGATCCGGTAAAAACATTCAGTACTTC,CAWSVNRSGKNIQYF,TRBV30,TRBJ2-4,-,-
TGTGCCAGCAGCCTCCGACAGGGGTCCGACGAGCAGTACTTC,CASSLRQGSDEQYF,TRBV5-6,TRBJ2-7,TRBD1,once
TGTGCCAGCAGTTTCCCGGGGGTCAGCACGCAGTATTTT,CASSFPGVSTQYF,TRBV27,TRBJ2-3,-,-
TGTGCCAGCAGTTTCGGGAGCGCGAGTGGGTTCTTC,CASSFGSASGFF,TRBV28,TRBJ2-1,-,-
TGTGCCAGCAGCCGAAGGGGGAAAGAGACCCAGTACTTC,CASSRRGKETQYF,TRBV7-9,TRBJ2-5,-,-
TGTGCCAGCAGCCAAGGACAGTCAAATTCACCCCTCCACTTT,CASSQGQSNSPLHF,TRBV3-1/TRBV3-2,TRBJ1-6,-,-
TGCGCCAGCAGCCTCACCGGGAGCGGGGAGCTGTTTTTT,CASSLTGSGELFF,TRBV5-1,TRBJ2-2,-,-
TGTGCCAGCAGCCAAGACTCACCGGGGACCGGGGAGCTGTTTTTT,CASSQDSPGTGELFF,TRBV7-6,TRBJ2-2,-,-
TGTGCCAGCAGTTTATCGATTGCCCCCGGGGTCTATGGCTACACCTTC,CASSLSIAPGVYGYTF,TRBV27,TRBJ1-2,-,-
TGTGCCAGCAGCAAGGATGGCGGGAGGCTCACAGATACGCAGTATTTT,CASSKDGGRLTDTQYF,TRBV7-8,TRBJ2-3,TRBD2,-
TGTGCCAGCAGTCCATTTTCAGGGGGAAGAAGAGATACGCAGTATTTT,CASSPFSGGRRDTQYF,TRBV2,TRBJ2-3,TRBD1,-
TGTGCCAGCAGCTTGAGCCAGACGGAGGGCGATGAGCAGTTCTTC,CASSLSQTEGDEQFF,TRBV11-2,TRBJ2-1,-,-
TGTGCCAGCAGCCACACAGGGGGTGGTTACAATGAGCAGTTCTTC,CASSHTGGGYNEQFF,TRBV9,TRBJ2-1,TRBD1,-
TGTGCCTGGAGTTTACGGGGGAACACTGAAGCTTTCTTT,CAWSLRGNTEAFF,TRBV30,TRBJ1-1,-,-
TGTGCCAGCAGCCGGACAGCAACTAATGAAAAACTGTTTTTT,CASSRTATNEKLFF,TRBV28,TRBJ1-4,-,-
TGTGCCAGTAGTAGAGATCCAGGGGGCTCCAGCACAGATACGCAGTATTTT,CASSRDPGGSSTDTQYF,TRBV19,TRBJ2-3,TRBD1,-
TGTGCCAGCAGTTTGTCGGGGGGGACTGAAGCTTTCTTT,CASSLSGGTEAFF,TRBV28,TRBJ1-1,-,-
TGTGCCAGCAGCCAAGATTTCCAGGGTTGGCACAATGAGCAGTTCTTC,CASSQDFQGWHNEQFF,TRBV3-1/TRBV3-2,TRBJ2-1,-,-
TGTGCCAGCAGCTTAGGGGGCAGGAATTCACCCCTCCACTTT,CASSLGGRNSPLHF,TRBV7-3,TRBJ1-6,-,-
TGTGCCAGCAGGCGACTAGCGGGAGGTATGGATGAGCAGTTCTTC,CASRRLAGGMDEQFF,TRBV2,TRBJ2-1,TRBD2,-
TGTGCCAGCTCCCCCAGGGGGCGCATGTACGAGCAGTACTTC,CASSPRGRMYEQYF,TRBV18,TRBJ2-7,TRBD1,-
TGTGCCAGCAGTTCGGTTCTTGACGGGGGATCCTACGAGCAGTACTTC,CASSSVLDGGSYEQYF,TRBV6-5,TRBJ2-7,-,-
TGTGCCAGCGCTTGGGGGGGTGGGACTGAAGCTTTCTTT,CASAWGGGTEAFF,TRBV12-3/TRBV12-4,TRBJ1-1,-,-
TGTGCCAGCAGGCGGGATTCACCCCTCCACTTT,CASRRDSPLHF,TRBV11-3,TRBJ1-6,-,-
TGTGCCAGCAGCTTAGGGGACAGCCCAAATCAGCCCCAGCATTTT,CASSLGDSPNQPQHF,TRBV7-2,TRBJ1-5,TRBD1,-
TGTGCCAGCTCACCCCCGCTACTAGCGGGAGGGCCCAATGAGCAGTTCTTC,CASSPPLLAGGPNEQFF,TRBV18,TRBJ2-1,TRBD2,-
TGCGCCAGCAGCCCCGGACTAGCGGGCTACGAGCAGTACTTC,CASSPGLAGYEQYF,TRBV4-1,TRBJ2-7,TRBD2,-
TGTGCCAGCAGCTTAGAGGGTTCAGGAGGTTACGAGCAGTACTTC,CASSLEGSGGYEQYF,TRBV7-6,TRBJ2-7,-,-
TGTGCCAGCAGCCCGGGACTAGCGGGAGATACCGGGGAGCTGTTTTTT,CASSPGLAGDTGELFF,TRBV13,TRBJ2-2,TRBD2,-
TGTGCCAGCAGCCAAGTCGGGGGGGGCAAGCCCGCCGGGGAGCTGTTTTTT,CASSQVGGGKPAGELFF,TRBV3-1/TRBV3-2,TRBJ2-2,TRBD2,-
TGTGCCAGCAGCCCCGGAGGGATTTCCTACGAGCAGTACTTC,CASSPGGISYEQYF,TRBV7-9,TRBJ2-7,-,once
TGCGCCAGCAGTCAGGGACACCAGAACACTGAAGCTTTCTTT,CASSQGHQNTEAFF,TRBV5-1,TRBJ1-1,-,once
TGTGCCAGCAGACCGGGCGGGACCCTCGGAAACACCATATATTTT,CASRPGGTLGNTIYF,TRBV5-6,TRBJ1-3,-,-
TGTGCCAGCTCAGAGGGACAGAACACTGAAGCTTTCTTT,CASSEGQNTEAFF,TRBV18,TRBJ1-1,-,-
TGTGCCAGCAGTCAAACTAGCGCGCGCTCCTACGAGCAGTACTTC,CASSQTSARSYEQYF,TRBV28,TRBJ2-7,TRBD2,-
TGTGCCAGCACGGGAGGGGCTACAAAGGGAATTGGTGGCTACACCTTC,CASTGGATKGIGGYTF,TRBV6-4,TRBJ1-2,-,-
TGTGCCAGCTCCGCCGGACGGGAGCACCAAGAGACCCAGTACTTC,CASSAGREHQETQYF,TRBV3-1/TRBV3-2,TRBJ2-5,-,-
TGTGCCAGCAGTTACTCAGGCGGGGGCTCCTACGAGCAGTACTTC,CASSYSGGGSYEQYF,TRBV6-5,TRBJ2-7,TRBD2,-
TGTGCCAGTAGTACCTCTCCGGGACAGATCACCTCTGGAAACACCATATATTTT,CASSTSPGQITSGNTIYF,TRBV19,TRBJ1-3,TRBD1,-
TGTGCCAGTAGTACCGCCCGGACTAGCGGGAGTATGTATGAGCAGTTCTTC,CASSTARTSGSMYEQFF,TRBV19,TRBJ2-1,TRBD2,-
TGTGCCAGTAGTATCCTTGGGGGGTCGTGGTTCTTC,CASSILGGSWFF,TRBV19,TRBJ2-1,-,-
TGCGCCAGCAGCTTGGGCACGGGAGGGCCGAACACTGAAGCTTTCTTT,CASSLGTGGPNTEAFF,TRBV5-1,TRBJ1-1,-,-
TGTGCCTGTCCGGGCCCCGGGACAGTCGATGGCTACACCTTC,CACPGPGTVDGYTF,TRBV30,TRBJ1-2,TRBD1,-
TGCGCCAGCAGCTTGGCATCGGCAGCGTTTAGCACAGATACGCAGTATTTT,CASSLASAAFSTDTQYF,TRBV5-1,TRBJ2-3,-,-
TGTGCCAGTTCTTGGAGAGTCGGGGAGCTGTTTTTT,CASSWRVGELFF,TRBV19,TRBJ2-2,-,-
TGTGCCAGTAGTACGGGGGTTAGCACAGATACGCAGTATTTT,CASSTGVSTDTQYF,TRBV19,TRBJ2-3,-,-